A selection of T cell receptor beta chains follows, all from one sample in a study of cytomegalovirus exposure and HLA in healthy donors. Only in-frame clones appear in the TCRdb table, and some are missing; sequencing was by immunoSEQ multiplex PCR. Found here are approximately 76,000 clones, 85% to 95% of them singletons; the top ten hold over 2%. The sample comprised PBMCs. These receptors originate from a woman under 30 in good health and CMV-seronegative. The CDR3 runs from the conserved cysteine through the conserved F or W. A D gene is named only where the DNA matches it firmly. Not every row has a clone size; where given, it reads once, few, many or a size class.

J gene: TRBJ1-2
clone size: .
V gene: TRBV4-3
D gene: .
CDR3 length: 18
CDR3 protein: CASSQERMQYNPAYGYTF
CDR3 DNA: TGCGCCAGCAGCCAAGAGCGGATGCAGTATAACCCTGCCTATGGCTACACCTTC

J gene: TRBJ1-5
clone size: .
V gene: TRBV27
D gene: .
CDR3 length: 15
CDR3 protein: CASSLSSYSNQPQHF
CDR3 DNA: TGTGCCAGCAGTTTATCCAGTTATAGCAATCAGCCCCAGCATTTT

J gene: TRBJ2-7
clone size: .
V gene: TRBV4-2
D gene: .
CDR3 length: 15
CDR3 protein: CASSQRPASVYEQYF
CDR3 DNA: TGTGCCAGCAGCCAAAGGCCGGCTAGCGTCTACGAGCAGTACTTC

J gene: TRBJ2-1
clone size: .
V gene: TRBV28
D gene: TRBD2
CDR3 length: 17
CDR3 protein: CASSLKGLAGGPYEQFF
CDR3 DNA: TGTGCCAGCAGTTTAAAGGGCCTAGCGGGAGGGCCCTATGAGCAGTTCTTC

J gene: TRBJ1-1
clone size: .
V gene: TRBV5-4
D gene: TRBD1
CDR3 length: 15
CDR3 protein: CASSQDRGTVVGAFF
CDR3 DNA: TGTGCCAGCAGCCAGGACAGGGGAACGGTGGTTGGTGCTTTCTTT

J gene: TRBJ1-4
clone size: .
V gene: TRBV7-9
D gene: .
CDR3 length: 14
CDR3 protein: CASSLAGAVGKLFF
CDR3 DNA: TGTGCCAGCAGCTTAGCAGGGGCTGTTGGAAAACTGTTTTTT

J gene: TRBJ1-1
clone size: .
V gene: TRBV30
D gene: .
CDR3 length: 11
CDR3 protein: CAWKQGAEAFF
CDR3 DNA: TGTGCCTGGAAGCAGGGCGCTGAAGCTTTCTTT

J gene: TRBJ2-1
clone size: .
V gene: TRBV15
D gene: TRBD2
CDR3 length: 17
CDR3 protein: CATHPSGNFDGYNEQFF
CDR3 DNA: TGTGCCACCCACCCCAGCGGGAATTTTGACGGCTACAATGAGCAGTTCTTC

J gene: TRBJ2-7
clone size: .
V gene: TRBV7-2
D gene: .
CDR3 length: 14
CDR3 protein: CASSLGRQAYEQYF
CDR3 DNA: TGTGCCAGCAGCTTAGGCCGCCAGGCCTACGAGCAGTACTTC

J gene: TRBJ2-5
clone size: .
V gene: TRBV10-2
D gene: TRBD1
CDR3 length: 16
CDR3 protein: CASSSGTGAEQETQYF
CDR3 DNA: TGCGCCAGCAGCTCCGGGACAGGGGCCGAACAAGAGACCCAGTACTTC

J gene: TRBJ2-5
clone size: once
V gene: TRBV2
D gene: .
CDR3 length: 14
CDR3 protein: CASSESGQEETQYF
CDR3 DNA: TGTGCCAGCAGTGAATCGGGACAAGAAGAGACCCAGTACTTC

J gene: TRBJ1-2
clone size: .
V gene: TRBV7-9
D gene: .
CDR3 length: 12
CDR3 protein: CASSRDAYGYTF
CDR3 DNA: TGTGCCAGCAGCAGAGATGCGTATGGCTACACCTTC

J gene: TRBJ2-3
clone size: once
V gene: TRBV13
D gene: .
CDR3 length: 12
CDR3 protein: CASSSNLDTQYF
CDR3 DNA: TGTGCCAGCAGCTCAAACTTGGATACGCAGTATTTT

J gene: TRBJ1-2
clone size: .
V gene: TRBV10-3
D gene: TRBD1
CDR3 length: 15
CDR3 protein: CAISRDRGRDYGYTF
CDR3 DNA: TGTGCCATCAGTCGGGACAGGGGTAGGGACTATGGCTACACCTTC

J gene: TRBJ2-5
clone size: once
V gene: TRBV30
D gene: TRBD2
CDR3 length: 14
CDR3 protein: CASTSGGDQETQYF
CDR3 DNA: TGTGCCAGCACTTCTGGGGGGGACCAAGAGACCCAGTACTTC

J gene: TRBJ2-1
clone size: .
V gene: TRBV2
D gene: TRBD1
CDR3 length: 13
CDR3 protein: CASSGTGGNEQFF
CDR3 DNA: TGTGCCAGCAGCGGGACAGGGGGCAATGAGCAGTTCTTC

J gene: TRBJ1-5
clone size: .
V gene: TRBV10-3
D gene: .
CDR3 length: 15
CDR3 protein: CAISNTGNSNQPQHF
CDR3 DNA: TGTGCCATCAGCAACACGGGGAATAGCAATCAGCCCCAGCATTTT

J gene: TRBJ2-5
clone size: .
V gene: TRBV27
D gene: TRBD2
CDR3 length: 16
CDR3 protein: CASSPRTSLWKETQYF
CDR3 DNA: TGTGCCAGCAGTCCACGGACTAGTCTGTGGAAAGAGACCCAGTACTTC

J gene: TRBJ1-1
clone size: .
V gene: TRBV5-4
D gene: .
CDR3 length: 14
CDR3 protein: CASSTREVNTEAFF
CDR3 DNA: TGTGCCAGCAGCACCAGGGAAGTGAACACTGAAGCTTTCTTT

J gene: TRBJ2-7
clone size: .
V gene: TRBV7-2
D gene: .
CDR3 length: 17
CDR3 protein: CASSSRPSVGSSYEQYF
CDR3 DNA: TGTGCCAGCAGCTCCCGCCCCAGTGTAGGGAGCTCCTACGAGCAGTACTTC

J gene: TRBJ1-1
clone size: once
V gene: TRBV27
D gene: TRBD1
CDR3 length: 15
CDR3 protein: CASRTIQGMNTEAFF
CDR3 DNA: TGTGCCAGCAGAACTATACAGGGGATGAACACTGAAGCTTTCTTT

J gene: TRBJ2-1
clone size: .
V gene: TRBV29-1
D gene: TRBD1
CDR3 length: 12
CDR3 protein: CSVKPGGYEQFF
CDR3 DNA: TGCAGCGTGAAGCCAGGGGGATATGAGCAGTTCTTC

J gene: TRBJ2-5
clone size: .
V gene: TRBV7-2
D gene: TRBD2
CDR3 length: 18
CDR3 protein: CASSLVGLAGGGSETQYF
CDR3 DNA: TGTGCCAGCAGCTTAGTCGGACTAGCGGGGGGCGGGTCAGAGACCCAGTACTTC

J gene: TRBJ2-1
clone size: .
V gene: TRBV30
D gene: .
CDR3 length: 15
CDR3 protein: CAWKSLASSLYEQFF
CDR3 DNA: TGTGCCTGGAAATCCCTGGCTAGCAGTCTTTATGAGCAGTTCTTC

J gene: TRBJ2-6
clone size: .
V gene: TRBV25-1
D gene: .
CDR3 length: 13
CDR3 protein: CASGGRGANVLTF
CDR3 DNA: TGTGCCAGCGGAGGGCGGGGGGCCAACGTCCTGACTTTC

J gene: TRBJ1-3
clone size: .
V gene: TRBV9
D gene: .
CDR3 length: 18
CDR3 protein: CASSAHPALGSSGNTIYF
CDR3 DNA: TGTGCCAGCAGCGCCCACCCTGCGCTGGGGAGCTCTGGAAACACCATATATTTT

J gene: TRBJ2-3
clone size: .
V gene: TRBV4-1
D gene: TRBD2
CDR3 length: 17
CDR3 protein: CASSQDPGLAGTDTQYF
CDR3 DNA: TGCGCCAGCAGCCAAGACCCCGGACTAGCGGGCACAGATACGCAGTATTTT

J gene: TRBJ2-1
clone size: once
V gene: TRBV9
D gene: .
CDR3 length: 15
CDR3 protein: CASSATYSSYNEQFF
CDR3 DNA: TGTGCCAGCAGCGCCACTTATAGCTCCTACAATGAGCAGTTCTTC

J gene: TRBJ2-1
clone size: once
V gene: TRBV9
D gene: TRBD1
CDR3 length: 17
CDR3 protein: CASSGLTWGQGGNEQFF
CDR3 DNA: TGTGCCAGCAGCGGTCTAACTTGGGGACAGGGTGGGAATGAGCAGTTCTTC

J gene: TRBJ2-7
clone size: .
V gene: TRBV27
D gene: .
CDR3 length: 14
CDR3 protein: CASRVVQGVYEQYF
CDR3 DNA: TGTGCCAGCAGGGTAGTTCAGGGTGTCTACGAGCAGTACTTC

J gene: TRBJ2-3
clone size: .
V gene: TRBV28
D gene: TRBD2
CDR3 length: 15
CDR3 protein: CASSLGLAGTDTQYF
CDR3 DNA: TGTGCCAGCAGTTTGGGACTAGCGGGGACAGATACGCAGTATTTT

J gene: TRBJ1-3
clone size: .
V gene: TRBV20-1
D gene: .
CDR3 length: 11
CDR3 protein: CSASTGNTIYF
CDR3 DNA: TGCAGTGCGTCTACAGGGAACACCATATATTTT